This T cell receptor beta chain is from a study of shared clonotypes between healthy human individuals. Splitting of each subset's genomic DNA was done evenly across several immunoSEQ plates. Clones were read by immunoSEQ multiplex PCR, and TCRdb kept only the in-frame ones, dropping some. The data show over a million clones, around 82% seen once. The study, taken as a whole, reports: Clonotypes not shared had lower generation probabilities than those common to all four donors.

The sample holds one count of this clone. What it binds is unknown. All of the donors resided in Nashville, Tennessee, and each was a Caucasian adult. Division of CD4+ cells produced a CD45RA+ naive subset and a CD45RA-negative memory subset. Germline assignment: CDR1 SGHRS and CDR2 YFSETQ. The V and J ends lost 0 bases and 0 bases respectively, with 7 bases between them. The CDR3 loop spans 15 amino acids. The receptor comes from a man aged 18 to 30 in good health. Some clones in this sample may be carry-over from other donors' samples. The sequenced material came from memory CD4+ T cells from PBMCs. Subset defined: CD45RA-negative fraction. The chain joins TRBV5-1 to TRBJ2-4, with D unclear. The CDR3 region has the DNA TGCGCCAGCAGCTTGGGGGCGGTAGCCAAAAACATTCAGTACTTC. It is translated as CASSLGAVAKNIQYF.